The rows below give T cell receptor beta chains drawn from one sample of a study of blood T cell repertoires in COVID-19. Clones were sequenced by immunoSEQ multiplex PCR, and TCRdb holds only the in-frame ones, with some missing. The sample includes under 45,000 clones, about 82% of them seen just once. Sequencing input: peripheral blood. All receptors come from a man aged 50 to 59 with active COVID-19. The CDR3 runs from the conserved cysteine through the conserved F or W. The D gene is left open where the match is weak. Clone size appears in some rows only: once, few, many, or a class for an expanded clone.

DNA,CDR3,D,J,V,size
TGTGCCAGCAGTGACCACAGGGACGAGCAGTACTTC,CASSDHRDEQYF,NA,TRBJ2-7,TRBV6-6,NA
TGTGCCAGCAGCTTAGAGCAGGGAGGCGGCTACACCTTC,CASSLEQGGGYTF,NA,TRBJ1-2,TRBV11-3,NA
TGCGCCAGCAGCTTGAGTAATCCAGGGCTAACTGAAGCTTTCTTT,CASSLSNPGLTEAFF,NA,TRBJ1-1,TRBV5-1,NA
TGTGCCAGCAGCCAGCGCGAATACACCGGGGAGCTGTTTTTT,CASSQREYTGELFF,NA,TRBJ2-2,TRBV14,NA
TGTGCCAGCAGTTTTCGCTCCGGGACAGGGGGCGCCGTGAGTGGCTACACCTTC,CASSFRSGTGGAVSGYTF,TRBD1,TRBJ1-2,TRBV28,NA
TGTGCCAGCAGCTTGACGGGACTAGCTTCAGATACGCAGTATTTT,CASSLTGLASDTQYF,TRBD2,TRBJ2-3,TRBV7-3,NA
TGTGCCAGCAGCCAAGTAAGAGGAACCTACTGGAACTATGGCTACACCTTC,CASSQVRGTYWNYGYTF,NA,TRBJ1-2,TRBV3-1/TRBV3-2,NA
TGCAGCGTTGAAGGTGGCGGGAGGGGCGATGAGCAGTTCTTC,CSVEGGGRGDEQFF,TRBD2,TRBJ2-1,TRBV29-1,NA
TGTGCCAGCAGCGGAATTCAGGGCACAGATACGCAGTATTTT,CASSGIQGTDTQYF,NA,TRBJ2-3,TRBV5-8,NA
TGTGCTAGTGGTTTGGATGTAGGGGGCTTCGGCACTGAAGCTTTCTTT,CASGLDVGGFGTEAFF,TRBD1,TRBJ1-1,TRBV12-5,NA
TGTGCCAGCAGCCCGGGGACAGGGGGCGGAAACACCATATATTTT,CASSPGTGGGNTIYF,TRBD1,TRBJ1-3,TRBV5-4,once
TGTGCCAGCAGTGAGAGGGGGAGCTCCTACAATGAGCAGTTCTTC,CASSERGSSYNEQFF,NA,TRBJ2-1,TRBV25-1,once
TGTGCCAGCAGCTTAGGCGGGGTCTACAATGAGCAGTTCTTC,CASSLGGVYNEQFF,NA,TRBJ2-1,TRBV7-3,NA
TGTGCCAGTAGTATAAATTCCGGTTCCTACTACGAGCAGTACTTC,CASSINSGSYYEQYF,NA,TRBJ2-7,TRBV19,NA
TGTGCCAGTAGTATCGCGTCTTCGCTAAACTATGGCTACACCTTC,CASSIASSLNYGYTF,NA,TRBJ1-2,TRBV19,NA
TGCGCCAGCAGCAGGGGGTACGGAGAGACCCAGTACTTC,CASSRGYGETQYF,NA,TRBJ2-5,TRBV4-3,NA
TGTGCCAGCAGCTTACAATTGCGGATTCCCTACAATGAGCAGTTCTTC,CASSLQLRIPYNEQFF,NA,TRBJ2-1,TRBV7-2,few
TGTGCCAGCACTCAAAATATGGGACAGCGAGGGACTGAAGCTTTCTTT,CASTQNMGQRGTEAFF,TRBD1,TRBJ1-1,TRBV11-1,NA
TGTGCCAGCAGCTTAGTCGGGGCGGGAGGAGGAGAGACCCAGTACTTC,CASSLVGAGGGETQYF,TRBD2,TRBJ2-5,TRBV7-7,NA
TGTGCCAGCTCGAAGTCCGGACTCAATGGCTACACCTTC,CASSKSGLNGYTF,NA,TRBJ1-2,TRBV28,NA
TGTGCCACCAGTGATTGGCGAGTAGCGGGGGGGCAGAACACCGGGGAGCTGTTTTTT,CATSDWRVAGGQNTGELFF,TRBD2,TRBJ2-2,TRBV24-1,NA
TGTGCCAGCATCCGGGACAGAACCATCTCCTATAATTCACCCCTCCACTTT,CASIRDRTISYNSPLHF,TRBD1,TRBJ1-6,TRBV2,NA
TGTGCCAGCAGCGGTTGGGAGGAGCGGTACGAGCAGTACTTC,CASSGWEERYEQYF,NA,TRBJ2-7,TRBV6-5,NA
TGCGCCAGCAGCCAAGTTCGAGACAGGGCTAGGGGCTACACCTTC,CASSQVRDRARGYTF,TRBD1,TRBJ1-2,TRBV4-3,NA
TGCGCCAGCAGCCAACCGGACAGGGACCACGAGCAGTACTTC,CASSQPDRDHEQYF,TRBD1,TRBJ2-7,TRBV4-1,NA
TGTGCCAGCAGCTTAGCAGGCGGACTAGGGGGGTCAGGTGAGCAGTTCTTC,CASSLAGGLGGSGEQFF,NA,TRBJ2-1,TRBV11-2,NA
TGTGCCACCAGTGACCCGGGAGGACTCTATGGCTACACCTTC,CATSDPGGLYGYTF,NA,TRBJ1-2,TRBV24-1,NA
TGTGCCAGCAGCCCGAAGCGGGAGACCCAGTACTTC,CASSPKRETQYF,NA,TRBJ2-5,TRBV7-2,NA
TGTGCCACCGGGGTAGGGGGCGCTGGGGCCAACGTCCTGACTTTC,CATGVGGAGANVLTF,TRBD1,TRBJ2-6,TRBV15,NA
TGTGCCAGCAGCCCGGGACTCTCCCGCGAGCAGTACTTC,CASSPGLSREQYF,NA,TRBJ2-7,TRBV7-3,NA
TGTGCCAGCAGCTTACTAAGGACAGAGGGCGACTACGAGCAGTACTTC,CASSLLRTEGDYEQYF,NA,TRBJ2-7,TRBV7-9,many
TGTGCCAGCAGCACCCTTTGGGAGGTTGCCTACAATGAGCAGTTCTTC,CASSTLWEVAYNEQFF,NA,TRBJ2-1,TRBV18,once
TGTGCCAGCAGCACCGGGACTAACAATGAGCAGTTCTTC,CASSTGTNNEQFF,TRBD2,TRBJ2-1,TRBV6-4,medium-sized
TGTGCCAGCACTCTGACAGGGGCCGAGCAGTACTTC,CASTLTGAEQYF,TRBD1,TRBJ2-7,TRBV2,NA
TGTGCCAGCAGTGAAGGAGCGGGATGGGCCAATGAGCAGTTCTTC,CASSEGAGWANEQFF,TRBD2,TRBJ2-1,TRBV2,few
TGTGCCAGCAGTGCCTTCAGGGGCGGGGAGCTGTTTTTT,CASSAFRGGELFF,NA,TRBJ2-2,TRBV7-2,few
TGTGCCAGCAGCTTAGTGCGGGGGAGGGAGACCCAGTACTTC,CASSLVRGRETQYF,TRBD2,TRBJ2-5,TRBV7-2,NA
TGTGCCAGCAGTGCCTTAGCGGGGGGGTCCTACAATGAGCAGTTCTTC,CASSALAGGSYNEQFF,TRBD2,TRBJ2-1,TRBV6-2/TRBV6-3,NA
TGTGCCTGGGGCCGCGGCGTAACCTACGAGCAGTACTTC,CAWGRGVTYEQYF,NA,TRBJ2-7,TRBV30,NA
TGTGCCAGCGAATTATTGGGACAGGGGAACACTGAAGCTTTCTTT,CASELLGQGNTEAFF,TRBD1,TRBJ1-1,TRBV2,NA
TGTGCCAGCACCTTGGACAGGGGGCATCGGGGCTACACCTTC,CASTLDRGHRGYTF,TRBD1,TRBJ1-2,TRBV6-5,NA
TGCGCCAGCAGCTTGGCGGTTGCGGGGGGACAAGAGACCCAGTACTTC,CASSLAVAGGQETQYF,TRBD2,TRBJ2-5,TRBV5-1,NA
TGTGCCAGCAGCTTAGTTGATAGCGGGCGAAGCTCCTACAATGAGCAGTTCTTC,CASSLVDSGRSSYNEQFF,TRBD2,TRBJ2-1,TRBV7-6,NA
TGTGCCAGTAGTCCGGGACACCTTTATAATTCACCCCTCCACTTT,CASSPGHLYNSPLHF,NA,TRBJ1-6,TRBV19,NA
TGTGCTAGTGGTTTGGTACAAGGTAGCGGGAGGGAGCAGTTCTTC,CASGLVQGSGREQFF,TRBD2,TRBJ2-1,TRBV12-5,NA
TGTGCCAGCAGTAAGACAGGGAACTATGGCTACACCTTC,CASSKTGNYGYTF,TRBD1,TRBJ1-2,TRBV6-2/TRBV6-3,NA
TGCGCCAGCAGCGTCTTGACAGGGGGTACGGGCTACACCTTC,CASSVLTGGTGYTF,TRBD1,TRBJ1-2,TRBV5-1,once
TGTGCCACCGTCACAGGGGATGGTCAGCCCCAGCATTTT,CATVTGDGQPQHF,TRBD1,TRBJ1-5,TRBV15,NA